The present TCR beta chain was sequenced within a study of low-dose radiotherapy and immunotherapy resistance in tumors. About the study: Cyclophosphamide was given intravenously at 200 mg/m2 every two weeks, and each dose came one day before radiation and immunotherapy.

This clonotype showed up many times. Primers used for first-strand cDNA, a TRAV- and TRBV-specific set, covered both alpha and beta chains. TCR amplification used 20 to 25 PCR cycles, a constant-region primer and a V-primer adapter. MiXCR, run by TCRdb on the reads, gives a single entry per CDR3 protein. The table shows 100,000 or so distinct CDR3 sequences, with more than 8.5% occurring only once. Trimming at V came to 5 bases and at J to 4 bases, leaving 5 bases not matched to a gene. The germline V gene has CDR1 MDHEN and CDR2 SYDVKM. The CDR3 runs 14 residues. Time point described: before trial treatment.

The sequence derives from a male donor with prostate cancer. The chain combines TRBV28 with TRBJ2-3; TRBD1 matches at 8 bases. Sequencing used PBMCs, obtained before treatment. The CDR3 sequence is CASSPQGAPDTQYF. The DNA for the CDR3 is TGTGCCAGCAGTCCCCAGGGGGCCCCAGATACGCAGTATTTT.